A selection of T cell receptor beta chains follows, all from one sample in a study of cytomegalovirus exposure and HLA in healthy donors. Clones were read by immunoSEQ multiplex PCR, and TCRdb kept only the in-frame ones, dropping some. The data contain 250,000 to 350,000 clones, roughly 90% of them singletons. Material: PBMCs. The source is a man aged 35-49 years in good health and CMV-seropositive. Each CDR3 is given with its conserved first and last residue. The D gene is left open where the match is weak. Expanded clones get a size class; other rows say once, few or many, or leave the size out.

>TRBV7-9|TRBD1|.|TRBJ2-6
CASSTTQGLSGANVLTF
TGTGCCAGCAGCACCACACAGGGGCTCTCTGGGGCCAACGTCCTGACTTTC
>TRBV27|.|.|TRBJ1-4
CASSARTAATNEKLFF
TGTGCCAGCAGTGCCCGGACAGCAGCAACTAATGAAAAACTGTTTTTT
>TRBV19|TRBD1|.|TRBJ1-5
CAGGTGSNQPQHF
TGTGCCGGAGGGACAGGTAGCAATCAGCCCCAGCATTTT
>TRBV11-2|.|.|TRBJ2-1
CASSLVFGDEQFF
TGTGCCAGCAGCTTAGTGTTCGGGGATGAGCAGTTCTTC
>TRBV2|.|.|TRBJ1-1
CASSEESAEAFF
TGTGCCAGCAGTGAAGAGAGCGCTGAAGCTTTCTTT
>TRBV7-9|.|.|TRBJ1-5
CASSHEGGNQPQHF
TGTGCCAGCAGCCACGAGGGGGGCAATCAGCCCCAGCATTTT
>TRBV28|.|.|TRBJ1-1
CASSVGGSTEAFF
TGTGCCAGCAGTGTCGGGGGTAGCACTGAAGCTTTCTTT
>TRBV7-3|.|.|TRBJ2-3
CASSLGGQSTDTQYF
TGTGCCAGCAGCTTAGGAGGACAGAGCACAGATACGCAGTATTTT
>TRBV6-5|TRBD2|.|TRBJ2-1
CASSRTSGSRNEQFF
TGTGCCAGCAGTCGGACTAGCGGGAGCCGCAATGAGCAGTTCTTC
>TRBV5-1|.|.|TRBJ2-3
CASSLRGALTDTQYF
TGCGCCAGCAGCTTGAGGGGTGCGTTGACAGATACGCAGTATTTT
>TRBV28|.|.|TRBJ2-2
CASSLGGANTGELFF
TGTGCCAGCAGTTTAGGCGGAGCGAACACCGGGGAGCTGTTTTTT
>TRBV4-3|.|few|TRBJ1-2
CASSQEASPNYGYTF
TGCGCCAGCAGCCAAGAGGCCAGTCCCAACTATGGCTACACCTTC
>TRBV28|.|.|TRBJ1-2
CAIPQGVGYTF
TGTGCCATACCGCAGGGTGTTGGCTACACCTTC
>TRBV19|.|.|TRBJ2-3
CASSMGLGGVIDTQYF
TGTGCCAGTAGTATGGGGTTAGGGGGAGTGATAGATACGCAGTATTTT
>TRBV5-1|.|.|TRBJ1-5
CASSLSGGSQPQHF
TGCGCCAGCAGCTTGTCCGGGGGTAGTCAGCCCCAGCATTTT
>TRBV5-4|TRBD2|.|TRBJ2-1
CASTLGLAGSNEQFF
TGTGCCAGCACCCTGGGACTAGCGGGAAGTAATGAGCAGTTCTTC
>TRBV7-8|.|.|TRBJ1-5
CASTERGYNQPQHF
TGTGCCAGCACCGAGCGGGGGTACAATCAGCCCCAGCATTTT
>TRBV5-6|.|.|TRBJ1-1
CASTRGARTEAFF
TGTGCCAGCACTCGGGGGGCGCGAACTGAAGCTTTCTTT
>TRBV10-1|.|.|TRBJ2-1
CASSEGRISYNEQFF
TGCGCCAGCAGTGAAGGGAGAATCTCCTACAATGAGCAGTTCTTC
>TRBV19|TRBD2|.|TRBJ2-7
CASSRVGRSSYEQYF
TGTGCCAGTAGTCGGGTCGGGAGGAGCTCCTACGAGCAGTACTTC
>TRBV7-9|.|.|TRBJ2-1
CASSLQRRSYNEQFF
TGTGCCAGCAGCTTACAGCGGCGCTCCTACAATGAGCAGTTCTTC
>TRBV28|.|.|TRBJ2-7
CASRWTVISYEQYF
TGTGCCAGCAGATGGACAGTGATTTCCTACGAGCAGTACTTC
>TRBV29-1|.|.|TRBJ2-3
CSVLDRLTDPSTDTQYF
TGCAGCGTCCTCGACAGGCTAACAGACCCTAGCACAGATACGCAGTATTTT
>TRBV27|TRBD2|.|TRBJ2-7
CASRGLAHEQYF
TGTGCCAGCAGGGGACTAGCCCACGAGCAGTACTTC
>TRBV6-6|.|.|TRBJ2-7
CASTHMSGGTYEQYF
TGTGCCAGCACCCACATGTCCGGGGGTACCTACGAGCAGTACTTC
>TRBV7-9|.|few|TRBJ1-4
CASSLRGGGEKLFF
TGTGCCAGCAGCTTAAGGGGAGGGGGTGAAAAACTGTTTTTT
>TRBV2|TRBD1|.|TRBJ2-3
CAPRDRNTDTQYF
TGTGCCCCCCGGGACAGAAACACAGATACGCAGTATTTT
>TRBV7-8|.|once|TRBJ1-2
CASSFTAGQGGYGYTF
TGTGCCAGCAGCTTCACAGCAGGGCAGGGAGGGTATGGCTACACCTTC
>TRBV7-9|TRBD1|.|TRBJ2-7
CASSPPFRQGLYEQYF
TGTGCCAGCAGCCCCCCGTTTCGACAGGGTCTCTACGAGCAGTACTTC
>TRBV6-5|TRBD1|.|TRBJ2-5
CASSYGTGFQTQYF
TGTGCCAGCAGTTATGGGACAGGGTTTCAGACCCAGTACTTC
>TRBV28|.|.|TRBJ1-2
CASSSLLIANYGYTF
TGTGCCAGCAGTTCCTTACTGATAGCTAACTATGGCTACACCTTC
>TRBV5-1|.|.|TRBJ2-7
CASSLGGPQGYEQYF
TGCGCCAGCAGCTTGGGGGGCCCACAGGGCTACGAGCAGTACTTC
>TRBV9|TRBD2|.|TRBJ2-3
CASSEAGVSDTQYF
TGTGCCAGCAGCGAGGCGGGAGTGTCAGATACGCAGTATTTT
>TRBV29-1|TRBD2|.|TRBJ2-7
CSVGILAGGFYEQYF
TGCAGCGTTGGAATACTAGCGGGAGGATTCTACGAGCAGTACTTC
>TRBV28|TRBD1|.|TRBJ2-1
CASSLGQGVNEQFF
TGTGCCAGCAGTTTGGGACAGGGGGTAAATGAGCAGTTCTTC
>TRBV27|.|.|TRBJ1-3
CASSSPRDISSGNTIYF
TGTGCCAGCAGTTCCCCCCGGGACATTAGCTCTGGAAACACCATATATTTT
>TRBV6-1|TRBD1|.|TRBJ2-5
CASSRTGTETQYF
TGTGCCAGCAGTCGGACAGGGACAGAGACCCAGTACTTC
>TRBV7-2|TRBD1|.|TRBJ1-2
CASSQGGQYYGYTF
TGTGCCAGCAGCCAAGGGGGACAGTACTATGGCTACACCTTC
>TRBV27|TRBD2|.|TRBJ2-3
CASSYQAGVTDTQYF
TGTGCCAGCAGTTACCAGGCGGGAGTCACAGATACGCAGTATTTT
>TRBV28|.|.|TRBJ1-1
CASSLRGFGSLVVGEAFF
TGTGCCAGCAGTTTAAGGGGGTTCGGGTCCCTTGTGGTCGGTGAAGCTTTCTTT
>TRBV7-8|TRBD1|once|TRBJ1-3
CASSRDRAQRGPGNTIYF
TGTGCCAGCAGCCGGGACAGGGCACAGAGGGGGCCTGGAAACACCATATATTTT
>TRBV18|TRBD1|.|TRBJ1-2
CASSPSTGTYGYTF
TGTGCCAGCTCACCGTCGACAGGGACCTATGGCTACACCTTC
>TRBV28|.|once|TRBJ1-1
CASSPPRGGASAFF
TGTGCCAGCAGCCCACCCCGGGGGGGCGCTTCCGCTTTCTTT
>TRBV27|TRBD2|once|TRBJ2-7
CASSLRFFAGLVSEQYF
TGTGCCAGCAGTTTAAGGTTTTTCGCGGGACTAGTTTCCGAGCAGTACTTC
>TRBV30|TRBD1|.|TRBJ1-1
CAWSSTGEYTEAFF
TGTGCCTGGAGTTCAACAGGGGAATACACTGAAGCTTTCTTT
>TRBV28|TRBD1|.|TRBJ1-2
CASSSRRGPWYGYTF
TGTGCCAGCAGTTCGCGCAGGGGGCCGTGGTATGGCTACACCTTC
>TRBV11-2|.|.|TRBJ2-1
CASSFNTRDNEQFF
TGTGCCAGCAGCTTCAATACTAGGGACAATGAGCAGTTCTTC
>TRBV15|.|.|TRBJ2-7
CATSRVGPAGPSYEQYF
TGTGCCACCAGCAGAGTTGGTCCTGCGGGGCCCTCCTACGAGCAGTACTTC
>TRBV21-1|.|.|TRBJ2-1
CASSKAELAEQFF
TGTGCCAGCAGCAAAGCGGAGCTAGCGGAGCAGTTCTTC
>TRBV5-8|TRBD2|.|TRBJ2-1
CASSLRLAESSYNEQFF
TGTGCCAGCAGCTTACGACTAGCGGAGAGCTCCTACAATGAGCAGTTCTTC
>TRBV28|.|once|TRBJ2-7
CASSLGSSYEQYF
TGTGCCAGCAGTTTGGGCAGTTCCTACGAGCAGTACTTC
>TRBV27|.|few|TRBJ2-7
CASSPRDKEYEQYF
TGTGCCAGCAGTCCTCGGGACAAGGAGTACGAGCAGTACTTC
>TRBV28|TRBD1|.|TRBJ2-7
CASSRDRDDEQYF
TGTGCCAGCAGTCGGGACAGGGACGACGAGCAGTACTTC